What follows are 32 T cell receptor beta chains derived from one specimen sequenced in a study of blood T cell dynamics during melanoma immunotherapy (dated by TCRdb to the early 2020s). To prepare the library, the immunoSEQ multiplex PCR assay was applied. The table comes from immuneACCESS by way of TCRdb, which keeps in-frame sequences with V and J called. Part of the clones is missing from these tables; in studies checked, under half for an unresolved V gene and the rest for unknown reasons. Present in this sample are under 300 clones, about 73% of which were seen just once. The ten largest make up approximately 5.2% of the sample. The time point label, as the study defines it: pre-treatment baseline. The material sequenced was central memory CD8+ T cells from blood, taken from a patient treated with checkpoint blockade. The receptor source for this set is a human donor with melanoma.

Relative to its sample, this clone is large (0.1 to 1%). This chain links TRBV7-9 with TRBJ2-1; D is perhaps TRBD2 (6 bases). This CDR3 spans 15 amino acids. Deletions cut 4 bases from V and 5 bases from J, with 15 bases between. Germline CDR1 SEHNR, CDR2 FQNEAQ (reference sequence). CDR3 bases: TGTGCCAGCAGCTCCAGCGGGCCAGGAGACAATGAGCAGTTCTTC. Residues: CASSSSGPGDNEQFF.

The V and J genes are TRBV7-8 and TRBJ2-7, with D possibly TRBD2 on 6 matching bases. This CDR3 is 15 amino acids long. Germline V gives CDR1 SGHVS, CDR2 FQNEAQ. Trimming pared 5 bases from V and 5 bases from J, leaving 19 bases between. CDR3 sequence: CASSHSGSMGHEQYF. CDR3 coding DNA: TGTGCCAGCAGCCATAGCGGTTCTATGGGCCACGAGCAGTACTTC.

The chain uses TRBV7-9 and TRBJ2-7; 9 bases fit TRBD1. The germline CDR1 and CDR2 sequences are SEHNR and FQNEAQ (reference sequence). CDR3 length: 15 residues. V gave up 5 bases and J gave up 6 bases; unmatched junction bases: 11. The CDR3: CASSHSKQGAREQYF. The CDR3 DNA reads as TGTGCCAGCAGCCACAGTAAACAGGGGGCGCGCGAGCAGTACTTC.

The chain employs TRBV7-9 and TRBJ2-1; D remains ambiguous. V was cut by 2 bases and J by 5 bases, with 13 bases left in between. This CDR3 region has 15 residues. CDR1 and CDR2 (germline): SEHNR, FQNEAQ (reference sequence). The CDR3 loop reads CASSLTVAGDNEQFF. The CDR3 region has the DNA TGTGCCAGCAGCTTAACGGTAGCTGGGGACAATGAGCAGTTCTTC.

J is TRBJ1-3 and V is TRBV6-1; no clear D gene. V was trimmed by 6 bases and J by 2 bases, leaving 14 bases between them. The germline V gene encodes CDR1 MNHNS and CDR2 SASEGT. This CDR3 contains 15 residues. CDR3 in amino acids: CASSQQRRAGNTIYF. The CDR3 coding sequence is TGTGCCAGCAGCCAACAGCGGAGGGCTGGAAACACCATATATTTT.

The chain combines TRBV7-6 with TRBJ2-5; 7 bases map to TRBD1. The better agreement between TRBJ2-7 and the DNA end casts doubt on the J call. CDR3 length: 16 amino acids. Germline CDR1 is SGHVS and CDR2 is FNYEAQ. CDR3: CASSFSTGDSSYEQYF. CDR3 sequence (DNA): TGTGCCAGCAGCTTCAGTACAGGGGATTCGTCCTACGAGCAGTACTTC.

The chain employs TRBV6-5 and TRBJ1-2; D call uncertain. The V gene lost 4 bases and the J gene lost 8 bases, with 17 bases spanning the gap. Germline V gene data show CDR1 as MNHEY and CDR2 as SVGAGI. This CDR3 region has 14 residues. CDR3 sequence reads: CASSFASEATGYTF. The CDR3 region has the DNA TGTGCCAGCAGTTTCGCCTCCGAGGCGACCGGCTACACCTTC.

In nucleotides, the CDR3 is TGTGCCAGCAGTGAAGCCACAGGGTATGAAAAACTGTTTTTT. Protein product: CASSEATGYEKLFF. The rearrangement uses TRBV6-1 and TRBJ1-4; tentatively, D is TRBD1 (6 bases). CDR3 length: 14 residues. Germline V gene lookup returns CDR1 MNHNS and CDR2 SASEGT. The V gene lost 0 bases and the J gene lost 6 bases, with 8 bases spanning the gap.

The chain has TRBV19 and TRBJ2-5, with D unclear. The J call is in doubt because the DNA end fits TRBJ2-7 better. Germline V gene sequence: CDR1 LNHDA, CDR2 SQIVND (reference sequence). This CDR3 has 15 residues. CDR3 nucleotide sequence: TGTGCCAGTACCCACTCGGCCGGGCCCGTATACGAGCAGTACTTC. It encodes CASTHSAGPVYEQYF.

This chain uses TRBV10-3 with TRBJ1-3; D is uncertain. Trimming left V 5 bases short and J 0 bases short, with 14 bases between. The germline V gene encodes CDR1 ENHRY and CDR2 SYGVKD. The CDR3 sequence is 16 residues long. Here the CDR3 reads CAISTDGNSSGNTIYF. The DNA of the CDR3 is TGTGCCATCAGTACTGACGGCAACTCCTCTGGAAACACCATATATTTT.

The chain employs TRBV9 and TRBJ2-7; 7 nucleotides agree with TRBD2. This CDR3 has 14 amino acids. The J segment lost 1 base and the V segment lost 4 bases, leaving 5 bases of the junction unmatched. The germline CDR1 and CDR2 sequences are SGDLS and YYNGEE. The CDR3 here is CASSSSGESYEQYF. The DNA for the CDR3 is TGTGCCAGCAGCTCGAGCGGGGAATCCTACGAGCAGTACTTC.

The chain is built from TRBV11-3 and TRBJ2-7; 9 bases line up with TRBD1. Germline V gives CDR1 SGHNT, CDR2 YENEEA. The CDR3 extends over 17 amino acids. After removal of 0 bases from V and 6 bases from J, the junction contained 12 bases not matched to a gene. The CDR3 loop reads CASSLEARTGTGCEQYF. CDR3 bases: TGTGCCAGCAGCTTAGAGGCCCGAACCGGGACAGGGTGCGAGCAGTACTTC.

The chain links TRBV4-2 to TRBJ2-5, with D unresolved. In germline, CDR1 is LGHNA, CDR2 YNFKEQ. This CDR3 is built from 17 residues. The V end lost 1 base, the J end lost 2 bases, and 17 bases lay between the germline ends. CDR3 bases: TGTGCCAGCAGCCAAGTTCCTCCTCCCACCTTTCAAGAGACCCAGTACTTC. It codes for CASSQVPPPTFQETQYF.

V and J are TRBV2 and TRBJ1-1; no clear D. The germline V and J ends were trimmed by 4 bases and 8 bases, with 14 bases remaining between them. CDR1 is SNHLY, CDR2 FYNNEI, per germline. The CDR3 runs 13 residues. CDR3 residues: CASSVGRNKEAFF. The CDR3 DNA is TGTGCCAGCAGTGTCGGACGTAATAAGGAAGCTTTCTTT.

This clone was seen only a few times. Relative to the germline gene, one junction end is altered; a read error may explain this. The chain is built from TRBV10-3 and TRBJ1-3; D unresolved. This CDR3 contains 16 residues. CDR1 and CDR2 from the germline V gene are ENHRY and SYGVKD. The CDR3 region is CASSTDGNSSGNTIYF. The CDR3 DNA sequence: TGTGCCAGCAGTACTGACGGCAACTCCTCTGGAAACACCATATATTTT.

This chain links TRBV10-3 with TRBJ2-5, with D maybe TRBD2 (6 bases). Germline V gene lookup returns CDR1 ENHRY and CDR2 SYGVKD. V lost 0 bases and J 4 bases, leaving 9 bases between the germline ends. The CDR3 spans 14 residues. For the CDR3, the DNA is TGTGCCATCAGTGAGTCCTGGGGGGTAGAGACCCAGTACTTC. Amino acid sequence: CAISESWGVETQYF.

This chain joins TRBV28 and TRBJ2-7, with TRBD2 matching over 9 bases. Germline assignment: CDR1 MDHEN and CDR2 SYDVKM. The ends lost 6 bases at V and 4 bases at J; junction bases unmatched: 10. The CDR3 is 15 amino acids. DNA for the CDR3: TGTGCCAGCAGGCAGACTAGCGGTGGGAAATACGAGCAGTACTTC. Translation gives CASRQTSGGKYEQYF.

The chain links TRBV6-1 to TRBJ2-1; D is ambiguous. The germline gives CDR1 MNHNS, CDR2 SASEGT. There are 13 residues in the CDR3. The germline V and J ends were trimmed by 3 bases and 5 bases, with 8 bases remaining between them. CDR3 protein: CASSENPNNEQFF. For the CDR3, the DNA is TGTGCCAGCAGTGAGAACCCTAACAATGAGCAGTTCTTC.

This clone was seen a few times. The rearrangement links TRBV6-1 to TRBJ2-2; 8 bases are shared with TRBD2. The CDR3 contains 15 residues. Germline V gene sequence: CDR1 MNHNS, CDR2 SASEGT. J gave up 9 bases and V 1 base, and 7 bases lay outside the gene matches. CDR3 in amino acids: CASSEDVAGLRELFF. The CDR3 DNA is TGTGCCAGCAGTGAAGACGTAGCGGGATTGCGGGAGCTGTTTTTT.

The rearrangement uses TRBV9 and TRBJ2-7; unclear D gene. CDR3 size: 13 residues. The V end was cut by 3 bases, the J end by 0 bases, with 7 bases between. Germline V gene data show CDR1 as SGDLS and CDR2 as YYNGEE. The CDR3 DNA reads TGTGCCAGCAGCGACGGGCTCTCCTACGAGCAGTACTTC. It codes for CASSDGLSYEQYF.

V gene TRBV28 combines with J gene TRBJ1-2; D possibly corresponds to TRBD1 (5 bases). V shed 5 bases and J shed 10 bases, with 23 bases lying between them. Germline V gives CDR1 MDHEN, CDR2 SYDVKM. The CDR3 totals 15 residues. CDR3 amino acids: CASSPLASDSEAYTF. The DNA for the CDR3 is TGTGCCAGCAGTCCTCTAGCTAGCGACAGTGAAGCCTACACCTTC.

Only a few counts were recorded for this clone. This chain joins TRBV4-2 and TRBJ2-1; 10 bases are a match to TRBD2. V shed 4 bases, J shed 6 bases, and the junction held 6 bases outside the gene matches. This CDR3 region has 15 residues. CDR1 and CDR2 from the germline V gene are LGHNA and YNFKEQ. The CDR3 protein is CASSRPIAGGNEQFF. The CDR3 bases are TGTGCCAGCAGCCGCCCGATAGCGGGAGGCAATGAGCAGTTCTTC.

The CDR3 DNA reads as TGTGCCAGCAGTACCGGGACAGGGGGTGAAAAACTGTTTTTT. It specifies CASSTGTGGEKLFF. The chain has TRBV6-5 and TRBJ1-4; 11 nucleotides match TRBD1. The CDR3 runs 14 residues. V gave up 5 bases and J gave up 7 bases; unmatched junction bases: 3. Per the germline V gene, CDR1 is MNHEY and CDR2 is SVGAGI.

V gene TRBV4-1 combines with J gene TRBJ2-7; 12 bases map to TRBD2. Germline values: CDR1 MGHRA, CDR2 YSYEKL. The ends lost 3 bases at V and 6 bases at J; junction bases unmatched: 12. The CDR3 covers 17 residues. In DNA, the CDR3 is TGCGCCAGCAGCCACCCGACTAGCGGGAGAAGCCGTGGCGAGCAGTACTTC. Protein sequence: CASSHPTSGRSRGEQYF.

The chain couples TRBV2 to TRBJ2-3, with TRBD2 matching over 13 bases. Germline V gives CDR1 SNHLY, CDR2 FYNNEI. The CDR3 is made up of 15 amino acids. V was clipped by 10 bases and J by 6 bases; unmatched bases: 10. CDR3 protein: CATRLAGGAEDTQYF. The CDR3 region has the DNA TGTGCCACCAGACTAGCGGGAGGAGCTGAGGATACGCAGTATTTT.

Only a few counts were recorded for this clone. J is TRBJ1-5 and V is TRBV15; no reliable D call. V gave up 6 bases and J gave up 2 bases, with 14 bases separating them. Germline V gene sequence: CDR1 LNHNV, CDR2 YYDKDF (reference sequence). This CDR3 is 15 amino acids long. CDR3 amino acids: CATRSGAPGNQPQHF. The CDR3 nucleotides read TGTGCCACCAGGTCAGGCGCTCCGGGCAATCAGCCCCAGCATTTT.

This clone has only one observation. The chain carries TRBV15 and TRBJ1-2; weak D call: TRBD1 (6 bases). The CDR3 is 14 amino acids. CDR1 LNHNV and CDR2 YYDKDF come from the germline V gene (reference sequence). Deletions cut 8 bases from V and 4 bases from J, with 17 bases between. Here the CDR3 reads CATRGGGDPYGYTF. The CDR3 bases are TGTGCCACCCGGGGAGGGGGAGATCCCTATGGCTACACCTTC.

This clone showed up just once. The chain is built from TRBV11-1 and TRBJ2-1; D perhaps matches TRBD2 (6 bases). Trimming took off 4 bases at V and 5 bases at J, with 15 bases between the two ends. In germline, CDR1 is SGHAT, CDR2 FQDESV (reference sequence). This CDR3 spans 15 amino acids. The CDR3 DNA follows: TGTGCCAGCAGCTCCAGCGGGCCAGGAGACAATGAGCAGTTCTTC. Its translation is CASSSSGPGDNEQFF.

The V and J genes are TRBV6-5 and TRBJ1-3; no clear D. The CDR3 consists of 15 residues. CDR1 MNHEY and CDR2 SVGAGI come from the germline V gene. Trimming took 6 bases from V and 2 from J, leaving 14 bases between them. CDR3 in DNA: TGTGCCAGCAGCCAACAGCGGAGGGCTGGAAACACCATATATTTT. Translation: CASSQQRRAGNTIYF.

The chain joins TRBV2 to TRBJ2-5; TRBD2 agrees at 7 bases. V shed 10 bases and J 4 bases; nucleotides not matched to a gene: 9. CDR3 length equals 13 residues. Germline CDR1 is SNHLY and CDR2 is FYNNEI. In DNA form, the CDR3 reads TGTGCCATCAACGCACCGGGGGGAGAGACCCAGTACTTC. Translated, it gives CAINAPGGETQYF.

The rearrangement uses TRBV6-4 and TRBJ2-2; 10 bases agree with TRBD1. V gave up 6 bases and J gave up 3 bases; unmatched junction bases: 4. This CDR3 has 15 amino acids. Germline V lookup: CDR1 MRHNA, CDR2 SNTAGT. The CDR3 region has the DNA TGTGCCAGCAGCGCCGGGACAGGGGACACCGGGGAGCTGTTTTTT. This sequence encodes CASSAGTGDTGELFF.

V is TRBV6-5 and J is TRBJ2-7; 7 bases fit TRBD2. The CDR3 loop spans 15 amino acids. Germline CDR1 reads MNHEY; CDR2 reads SVGAGI. The ends lost 7 bases at V and 0 bases at J; junction bases unmatched: 9. CDR3 bases: TGTGCCAGCACCCCTAGCGGACCATCCTCCTACGAGCAGTACTTC. Translation: CASTPSGPSSYEQYF.